This record concerns one TCR beta chain sequence. The data were obtained in a study of blood T cell repertoires in COVID-19. The CDR3 loop spans 14 amino acids. After removal of 4 bases from V and 1 base from J, the junction contained 5 bases not matched to a gene. Germline assignment: CDR1 SGHRS and CDR2 YFSETQ. Authors' analysis steps: Reference gene primers were amplified, and this amplification served to estimate nucleated cell counts. Only in-frame clones appear in the TCRdb table, and some are missing; sequencing was by immunoSEQ multiplex PCR. That table gives V, J and clone size, and the DNA gave D and trimming. This table holds approximately 130,000 clones, 70% to 90% found once.

The J gene is TRBJ2-7, the V gene TRBV5-1; 7 positions match TRBD1. The sample was peripheral blood. The sequence came from a woman in her fifties or sixties who had recovered from COVID-19. The CDR3 region has the DNA TGCGCCAGCAGCACAGGGGTCATATCCTACGAGCAGTACTTC. Protein sequence: CASSTGVISYEQYF.